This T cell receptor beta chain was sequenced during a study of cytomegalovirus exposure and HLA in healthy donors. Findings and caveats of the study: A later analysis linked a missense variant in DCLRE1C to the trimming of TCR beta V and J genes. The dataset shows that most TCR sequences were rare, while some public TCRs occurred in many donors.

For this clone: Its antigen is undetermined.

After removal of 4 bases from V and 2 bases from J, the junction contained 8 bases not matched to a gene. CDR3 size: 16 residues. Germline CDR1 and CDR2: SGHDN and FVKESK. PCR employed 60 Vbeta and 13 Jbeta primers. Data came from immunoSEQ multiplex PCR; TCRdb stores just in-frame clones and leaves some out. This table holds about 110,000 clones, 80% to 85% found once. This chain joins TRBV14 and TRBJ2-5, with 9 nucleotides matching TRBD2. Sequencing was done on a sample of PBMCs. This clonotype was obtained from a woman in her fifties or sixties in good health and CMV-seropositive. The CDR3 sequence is CASSRYSGSGQETQYF. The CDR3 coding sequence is TGTGCCAGCAGCCGCTATAGCGGGAGTGGACAAGAGACCCAGTACTTC.